This T cell receptor beta chain appears in the sequencing data of a study of cytomegalovirus exposure and HLA in healthy donors. General observations from the study: Rarity held for most TCR sequences, but there were some public TCRs that occurred in many donors. CMV serostatus was the only recorded immune exposure for donors. Later analysis suggested links between common viral pathogens and several top significant clusters.

Primers: 60 Vbeta forward and 13 Jbeta reverse. Original data processing: About 9.9 million shared chains were among approximately 80 million unique TCR beta chains counted in a later analysis. Some clones are missing from TCRdb's copy, which holds only in-frame ones; the method was immunoSEQ multiplex PCR. V, J and clone size are those of that table, while D and trimming were read from the DNA. The sample contains more than 100,000 clones, around three fifths of which appear only once. As to this clone: Its antigen remains unidentified.

The V segment lost 0 bases and the J segment 2 bases; nucleotides outside the gene matches: 5. Germline CDR1 is LNHDA and CDR2 is SQIVND (reference sequence). The CDR3 loop spans 16 amino acids. Sequencing was done on a sample of PBMCs. The V and J genes are TRBV19 and TRBJ1-2; TRBD1 aligns across 8 bases. The TCR originated in a middle-aged woman in good health and CMV-seropositive. The CDR3 spells CASSIDPRTGNYGYTF. The CDR3 DNA sequence: TGTGCCAGTAGTATAGACCCACGGACAGGGAACTATGGCTACACCTTC. Filled out from reference TRBV19 and TRBJ1-2, the complete variable domain reads DGGITQSPKYLFRKEGQNVTLSCEQNLNHDAMYWYRQDPGQGLRLIYYSQIVNDFQKGDIAEGYSVSREKKESFPLTVTSAQKNPTAFYLCASSIDPRTGNYGYTFGSGTRLTVV.